A selection of T cell receptor beta chains follows, all from one sample in a study of identical twins. Each CDR3 protein gets one entry after TCRdb re-called the 5' RACE reads with MiXCR. The top ten clones hold around 1% of a sample with 520,000 or so distinct CDR3 sequences, roughly a fifth of them seen once. These data were also filed under a second study, of T cells expressing NK-cell markers.

The sequencing input was CD4+ T cells sorted from blood. The receptors shown here come from a woman between 18 and 29 years old in good health. Both conserved end residues are part of each CDR3. Fields, in order: J gene, clone size, D gene, V gene, CDR3 DNA, CDR3 protein. D genes are given only for firm matches. Part of the rows lack a size; the others show once, few, many or a class for expanded clones.

TRBJ2-5 | once | TRBD2 | TRBV20-1 | TGCAGTGCTAGCTCGAGCGGGAGTGGAGAGACCCAGTACTTC | CSASSSGSGETQYF
TRBJ2-2 | . | . | TRBV29-1 | TGCAGCGTTGAATTTTCAATGCAGGCTAACCCCACCGGGGAGCTGTTTTTT | CSVEFSMQANPTGELFF
TRBJ2-1 | many | TRBD2 | TRBV6-1 | TGTGCCAGCAGGCCCGGGGGGAGCTCCTACAATGAGCAGTTCTTC | CASRPGGSSYNEQFF
TRBJ2-7 | . | . | TRBV6-6 | TGTGCCAGCAGCCCAGCTGACGAGCAGTACTTC | CASSPADEQYF
TRBJ1-4 | . | . | TRBV20-1 | TGCAGTGCTAGTTTAGACAGCTACAATGAAAAACTGTTTTTT | CSASLDSYNEKLFF
TRBJ2-7 | . | TRBD1 | TRBV20-1 | TGCAGTGCTAGCAGGGACAGGGGGCCATACGAGCAGTACTTC | CSASRDRGPYEQYF
TRBJ1-1 | . | . | TRBV15 | TGTGCCACCAGCAGAGATACGGTTTCGAATTTTAACACTGAAGCTTTCTTT | CATSRDTVSNFNTEAFF
TRBJ2-7 | . | TRBD1 | TRBV20-1 | TGCAGTGCTACGTTGACCGGGACAGCCTCCTACGAGCAGTACTTC | CSATLTGTASYEQYF
TRBJ1-6 | many | . | TRBV5-6 | TGTGCCAGCAGCTTGGGGTCGGCAAATTCACCCCTCCACTTT | CASSLGSANSPLHF
TRBJ2-3 | few | TRBD1 | TRBV7-8 | TGTGCCAGCAGATCAGACAGGGCGAGCACAGATACGCAGTATTTT | CASRSDRASTDTQYF
TRBJ2-3 | once | TRBD2 | TRBV7-8 | TGTGCCAGCAGCTCGCGGCGGGGGGCGCGGGCAGATACGCAGTATTTT | CASSSRRGARADTQYF
TRBJ2-3 | few | . | TRBV20-1 | TGCAGTGCTAAACACAATAACAGAGACTATACGCAGTATTTT | CSAKHNNRDYTQYF
TRBJ1-2 | . | . | TRBV20-1 | TGCAGTGTTACTGACGGGGAGCTTGGCTACACCTTC | CSVTDGELGYTF
TRBJ1-2 | few | . | TRBV15 | TGTGCCACCAGCAGGGACAGCTACTCTCGCTATGGCTACACCTTC | CATSRDSYSRYGYTF
TRBJ2-3 | . | TRBD1 | TRBV5-1 | TGCGCCAGCCCCCTCCGCGACAGGGGGACAGATACGCAGTATTTT | CASPLRDRGTDTQYF
TRBJ2-3 | . | TRBD2 | TRBV12-3/TRBV12-4 | TGTGCCACCACTACTCTCTCGCGGGGGAGCACAGATACGCAGTATTTT | CATTTLSRGSTDTQYF
TRBJ2-5 | few | . | TRBV20-1 | TGCAGTGTCTCGACCGGACCTCACGAGACCCAGTACTTC | CSVSTGPHETQYF
TRBJ1-2 | few | TRBD1 | TRBV9 | TGTGCCAGCAGCGTAGTGGGGACAGGGGACGGCTACACCTTC | CASSVVGTGDGYTF
TRBJ2-7 | few | TRBD2 | TRBV20-1 | TGCAGTGCCACGTCAGCGAGTAGCGGGTCCTACGAGCAGTACTTC | CSATSASSGSYEQYF
TRBJ2-7 | many | TRBD1 | TRBV20-1 | TGCAGTGCTAGAGGGGACAGGGACTACGAGCAGTACTTC | CSARGDRDYEQYF
TRBJ2-1 | few | . | TRBV20-1 | TGCAGTGCCAGAGGGGGAGATACCTACAATGAGCAGTTCTTC | CSARGGDTYNEQFF
TRBJ2-3 | few | . | TRBV12-3/TRBV12-4 | TGTGCCAGCAGCCGGGATCTTAGCACAGATACGCAGTATTTT | CASSRDLSTDTQYF
TRBJ2-1 | . | . | TRBV9 | TGTGCCAGCAGCCCCCACTTTACCTACAATGAGCAGTTCTTC | CASSPHFTYNEQFF
TRBJ1-2 | once | . | TRBV6-5 | TGTGCCAGCAGTTTTGGACAGCCAGAGGGCTATGGCTACACCTTC | CASSFGQPEGYGYTF
TRBJ2-2 | . | . | TRBV5-6 | TGTGCCAGCAGCTCGGGGGTGACAGGGAACACCGGGGAGCTGTTTTTT | CASSSGVTGNTGELFF
TRBJ1-4 | few | . | TRBV5-1 | TGCGCCAGCAGCTCCACAGGGACTAATGAAAAACTGTTTTTT | CASSSTGTNEKLFF
TRBJ2-7 | . | TRBD2 | TRBV7-9 | TGTGCCAGCAGCTTCGGGGGGAGTCTGAACTACGAGCAGTACTTC | CASSFGGSLNYEQYF
TRBJ2-7 | few | . | TRBV11-3 | TGTGCCAGCAGCCTCGAACGGGACACCTACGAGCAGTACTTC | CASSLERDTYEQYF
TRBJ2-7 | . | TRBD1 | TRBV29-1 | TGCAGCATCACCACAGACAGGGCGACCTACGAGCAGTACTTC | CSITTDRATYEQYF
TRBJ2-7 | . | . | TRBV30 | TGTGCCTGGAGGCCAGCGTACCGCTTCGGCGAGCAGTACTTC | CAWRPAYRFGEQYF
TRBJ2-3 | . | . | TRBV20-1 | TGCAGTGCTCGGAGAGACCCAAGCACAGATACGCAGTATTTT | CSARRDPSTDTQYF
TRBJ1-5 | . | . | TRBV6-1 | TGTGCCAGCAGCCCGGGACTGTTCAATAGCAATCAGCCCCAGCATTTT | CASSPGLFNSNQPQHF
TRBJ2-7 | . | . | TRBV5-1 | TGCGCCAGCATCCCAAGTCCGGAGGGGGTCTACGAGCAGTACTTC | CASIPSPEGVYEQYF
TRBJ2-1 | . | . | TRBV9 | TGTGCCAGCAGCGTAGTAGGTCGTCAGCAGTTCTTC | CASSVVGRQQFF
TRBJ2-1 | . | TRBD2 | TRBV14 | TGTGCCAGCAGCCAACGACTAGCGGGTCCTGGGGGTGAGCAGTTCTTC | CASSQRLAGPGGEQFF
TRBJ2-2 | few | . | TRBV12-3/TRBV12-4 | TGTGCCAGCACCGAATTTAGGGACACCGGGGAGCTGTTTTTT | CASTEFRDTGELFF
TRBJ2-2 | few | TRBD2 | TRBV20-1 | TGCAGTGCTAGCGGCGGGGGGGCACGTGACACCGGGGAGCTGTTTTTT | CSASGGGARDTGELFF
TRBJ1-1 | . | . | TRBV5-1 | TGCGCCAGCAGCGTTACGGCGGGGGGGGTAAACACTGAAGCTTTCTTT | CASSVTAGGVNTEAFF
TRBJ2-1 | . | . | TRBV2 | TGTGCCAGCAGCGTCGACGGAACCTACAATGAGCAGTTCTTC | CASSVDGTYNEQFF
TRBJ2-7 | . | TRBD1 | TRBV29-1 | TGCAGCGTCCGACAGGGCTCGTTCATCGAGCAGTACTTC | CSVRQGSFIEQYF
TRBJ2-3 | . | . | TRBV10-2 | TGCGCCAGCAGTGAGTCTGGCTCCCGGAGGGATACGCAGTATTTT | CASSESGSRRDTQYF
TRBJ2-1 | few | . | TRBV12-3/TRBV12-4 | TGTGCCAGCCGCCGGCGGAACTCGGGCTACAATGAGCAGTTCTTC | CASRRRNSGYNEQFF
TRBJ1-5 | . | . | TRBV20-1 | TGCAGTGCTCAGAAGGGCGGGGGGCAGCCCCAGCATTTT | CSAQKGGGQPQHF
TRBJ1-3 | few | . | TRBV29-1 | TGCAGCGTTGAAGCCAGGGGTTATGGAAACACCATATATTTT | CSVEARGYGNTIYF
TRBJ2-6 | few | TRBD1 | TRBV11-1 | TGTGCCAGCAGCTTCTGGACAGGACTTCCTACACACTCTGGGGCCAACGTCCTGACTTTC | CASSFWTGLPTHSGANVLTF
TRBJ2-7 | few | . | TRBV7-2 | TGTGCCAGCAGCCGACCGGGTGGCTCCTACGAGCAGTACTTC | CASSRPGGSYEQYF
TRBJ2-3 | few | . | TRBV7-6 | TGTGCCAGCAGGATGACTAGTGGGGCCCAGTATTTT | CASRMTSGAQYF
TRBJ2-4 | . | TRBD2 | TRBV15 | TGTGCCACCAGCGGGGAGGGACTTGGCAAAAACATTCAGTACTTC | CATSGEGLGKNIQYF
TRBJ1-2 | few | . | TRBV12-3/TRBV12-4 | TGTGCCAGCAGTATTATTGGGTATGGCTACACCTTC | CASSIIGYGYTF
TRBJ2-2 | . | . | TRBV30 | TGTGCCTGGAGTCGGGACACCGGGGAGCTGTTTTTT | CAWSRDTGELFF
TRBJ2-4 | . | . | TRBV29-1 | TGCAGCGTTGGAACTGCATATCTTAAGGGGGTTCAGTACTTC | CSVGTAYLKGVQYF
TRBJ2-1 | . | . | TRBV6-5 | TGTGCCAGCAGTTACACGCTAGGTAATGAGCAGTTCTTC | CASSYTLGNEQFF
TRBJ2-4 | few | . | TRBV7-2 | TGTGCCAGCAGCTTAGAAGTGGGGAAAAACATTCAGTACTTC | CASSLEVGKNIQYF
TRBJ2-7 | . | TRBD2 | TRBV10-3 | TGTGCCATCCGTCCCCCTAGCGGGAGCTCCTACGAGCAGTACTTC | CAIRPPSGSSYEQYF
TRBJ2-7 | few | TRBD2 | TRBV7-2 | TGTGCCAGCAGCTTCGCCGGGACTAGCGGGTCCTACGAGCAGTACTTC | CASSFAGTSGSYEQYF
TRBJ2-4 | few | TRBD2 | TRBV10-2 | TGCGCCAGCAGTGAGTTTCCCCCGGGGGGGGAAAACATTCAGTACTTC | CASSEFPPGGENIQYF
TRBJ2-3 | . | TRBD2 | TRBV7-2 | TGTGCCAGCAGCTTAGCACTAGCGGGGTGGGGTACGCAGTATTTT | CASSLALAGWGTQYF
TRBJ1-4 | few | . | TRBV5-1 | TGCGCCAGCAGCGCCCAGGGCAATTTAGGTGAAAAACTGTTTTTT | CASSAQGNLGEKLFF
TRBJ2-1 | . | . | TRBV3-1 | TGTGCCAGCAGCCAAGGGACCTACGGGAATGAGCAGTTCTTC | CASSQGTYGNEQFF